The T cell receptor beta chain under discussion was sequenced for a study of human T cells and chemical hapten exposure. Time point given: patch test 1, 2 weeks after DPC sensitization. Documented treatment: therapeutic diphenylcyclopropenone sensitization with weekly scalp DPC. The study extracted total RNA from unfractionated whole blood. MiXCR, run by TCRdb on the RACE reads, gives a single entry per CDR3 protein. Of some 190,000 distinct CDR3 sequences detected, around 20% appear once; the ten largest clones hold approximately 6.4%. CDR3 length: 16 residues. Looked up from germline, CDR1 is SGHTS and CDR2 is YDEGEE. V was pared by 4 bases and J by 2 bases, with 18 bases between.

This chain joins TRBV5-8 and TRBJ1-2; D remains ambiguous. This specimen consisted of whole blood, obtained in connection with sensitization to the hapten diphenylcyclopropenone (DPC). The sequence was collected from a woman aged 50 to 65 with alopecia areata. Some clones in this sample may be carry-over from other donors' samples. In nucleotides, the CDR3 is TGTGCCAGCAGCGAAAACTCCCAGTCCGGGAACTATGGCTACACCTTC. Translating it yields CASSENSQSGNYGYTF.